These 12 T cell receptor beta chains were all obtained from the same sample, sequenced in a study of shared clonotypes between healthy human individuals. The naive CD8 subset, CD45RO-negative cells positively selected for CCR7, excluded terminally differentiated effector memory CD45RA+ cells. Assay: immunoSEQ multiplex PCR; the TCRdb copy retains only in-frame clones and omits some. The sample includes nearly 2 million clones, approximately 95% seen only once; the top ten take under 1.5%. Sequenced material: naive CD8+ T cells sorted from blood. The receptors come from a man aged 18 to 30 in good health.

This clone was recorded once. The same CDR3 can be traced to other DNA sequences in this sample. This chain joins TRBV7-9 and TRBJ1-3; 11 positions match TRBD1. The CDR3 length is 17 residues. The trim removed 0 bases at V and 4 bases at J, leaving 5 bases unmatched. The V gene's germline CDR1 is SEHNR and CDR2 FQNEAQ (reference sequence). Here the CDR3 reads CASSLAGQGARGNTIYF. The CDR3 nucleotides are TGTGCCAGCAGCTTAGCCGGACAGGGGGCACGAGGAAACACCATATATTTT.

The rearrangement joins TRBV19 to TRBJ1-1; no reliable D call. The CDR3 is 16 residues long. Looked up from germline, CDR1 is LNHDA and CDR2 is SQIVND (reference sequence). The V and J ends lost 5 bases and 1 base respectively, with 17 bases between them. The CDR3 here is CASSPSMTWGNTEAFF. CDR3 nucleotide sequence: TGTGCCAGTAGTCCCTCCATGACTTGGGGGAACACTGAAGCTTTCTTT.

This clone was detected only once. J is TRBJ1-1 and V is TRBV27; maybe TRBD1 (5 bases). The V gene lost 3 bases and the J gene lost 1 base, with 12 bases spanning the gap. Germline V gene lookup returns CDR1 MNHEY and CDR2 SMNVEV (reference sequence). The CDR3 loop spans 15 amino acids. Here the CDR3 DNA reads TGTGCCAGCAGTTTTGGGGCAGGGACGAACACTGAAGCTTTCTTT. Protein: CASSFGAGTNTEAFF.

The rearrangement links TRBV30 to TRBJ1-1; 8 positions agree with TRBD1. Germline lookup yields CDR1 GTSNPN and CDR2 SVGIG (reference sequence). The CDR3 totals 12 residues. V lost 0 bases and J lost 8; bases outside the gene matches: 2. Written as DNA, the CDR3 is TGTGCCTGGAGTGTATCAGGGGGCGAAGCTTTCTTT. It yields the protein CAWSVSGGEAFF.

The J gene is TRBJ1-1, the V gene TRBV27; D is possibly TRBD1 (6 bases). CDR1 and CDR2 (germline): MNHEY, SMNVEV (reference sequence). CDR3 length: 15 amino acids. The V end was cut by 2 bases, the J end by 5 bases, with 15 bases between. The CDR3 here is CASSLGAGVKTEAFF. CDR3 sequence (DNA): TGTGCCAGCAGTTTAGGAGCAGGGGTCAAAACTGAAGCTTTCTTT.

Only one count was recorded for this clone. The chain employs TRBV4-1 and TRBJ2-1, with 12 bases matching TRBD2. Germline CDR1 is MGHRA and CDR2 is YSYEKL. This CDR3 has 16 residues. J gave up 6 bases and V 1 base, and 4 bases lay outside the gene matches. The CDR3 protein is CASSQVATSGGNEQFF. CDR3 nucleotide sequence: TGCGCCAGCAGCCAAGTGGCGACTAGCGGGGGCAATGAGCAGTTCTTC.

Only one count was recorded for this clone. This CDR3 is also generated by other DNA sequences in the sample. The V and J genes are TRBV25-1 and TRBJ1-2; D gene uncertain. CDR1 is MGHDK, CDR2 SYGVNS, per germline. Trimming left V 2 bases short and J 1 base short, with 5 bases between. The CDR3 has 13 residues. The CDR3 loop reads CASSELGNYGYTF. DNA for the CDR3: TGTGCCAGCAGTGAACTGGGTAACTATGGCTACACCTTC.

A remark on this clone: Compared with germline, one end of the junction differs, possibly owing to a read error. This chain connects TRBV5-1 to TRBJ1-3; D may be TRBD1 (6 bases). Germline V gene data show CDR1 as SGHRS and CDR2 as YFSETQ. This CDR3 has 19 amino acids. The CDR3 DNA reads as TGCGCCAGCACCTTGGGGGCGGGGGCGGCCGGCCTCTCTGGAAACACCATATATTTT. Its translation: CASTLGAGAAGLSGNTIYF.

V gene TRBV4-3 combines with J gene TRBJ2-1, with 10 nucleotides matching TRBD2. Germline CDR1 LGHNA, CDR2 YSLEER. With 6 bases clipped from V and 7 bases from J, the junction kept 12 bases outside the gene matches. The CDR3 totals 16 residues. This CDR3 reads CASSPTSGEAGNEQFF. CDR3 bases: TGCGCCAGCAGTCCTACTAGCGGGGAGGCGGGTAATGAGCAGTTCTTC.

Details on this clone: Additional DNA sequences in this sample encode the identical CDR3. This chain joins TRBV9 and TRBJ2-6; D ambiguous. The V gene's germline CDR1 is SGDLS and CDR2 YYNGEE. The CDR3 covers 13 residues. The V gene lost 6 bases and the J gene lost 0 bases, with 4 bases spanning the gap. CDR3 coding DNA: TGTGCCAGCACCGGCTCTGGGGCCAACGTCCTGACTTTC. It translates to CASTGSGANVLTF. The whole variable domain, remainder taken from reference TRBV9 and TRBJ2-6, is DSGVTQTPKHLITATGQRVTLRCSPRSGDLSVYWYQQSLDQGLQFLIQYYNGEERAKGNILERFSAQQFPDLHSELNLSSLELGDSALYFCASTGSGANVLTFGAGSRLTVL.

V and J are TRBV5-6 and TRBJ2-7; D might be TRBD1 or TRBD2, each matching 6 bases. Germline CDR1 reads SGHDT; CDR2 reads YYEEEE. CDR3 size: 15 residues. The V and J ends lost 5 bases and 3 bases respectively, with 18 bases between them. CDR3 DNA: TGTGCCAGCAGGCTTTGGGGGGCTTACCTCTACGAGCAGTACTTC. It encodes CASRLWGAYLYEQYF.

The chain combines TRBV6-5 with TRBJ1-2, with D tentatively TRBD1 (5 bases). The CDR3 loop spans 14 amino acids. Germline lookup yields CDR1 MNHEY and CDR2 SVGAGI. The V gene lost 2 bases and the J gene lost 8 bases, with 15 bases spanning the gap. CDR3 amino acids: CASSYRREVEGYTF. CDR3 coding DNA: TGTGCCAGCAGTTACCGCAGGGAGGTGGAGGGCTACACCTTC.